This T cell receptor (beta chain) is from a study of T-cell memory formation after mild COVID-19. This clonotype was observed a handful of times. Germline V gene lookup returns CDR1 DFQATT and CDR2 SNEGSKA (reference sequence). The CDR3 has 15 amino acids. V dropped 3 bases and J dropped 0; count of bases not matched to a gene: 2. The 5'RACE method, run with constant-segment primers, produced TCR alpha and TCR beta cDNA libraries (carrying sample barcodes and UMIs). In TCRdb, the 5' RACE reads were re-called with MiXCR into one record per CDR3 protein. The sample lists around 200,000 distinct CDR3 sequences; around 25% were seen once.

The chain has TRBV20-1 and TRBJ2-3; 11 nucleotides agree with TRBD2. The sample was PBMCs or a T cell subset sorted from them (not recorded which). The receptor's source is an adult woman who had mild COVID-19 (a few samples of this study predate the infection). Cell type and time point are not known. The CDR3 DNA follows: TGCAGTGCTAGCGGGACTAGCGGAAGCACAGATACGCAGTATTTT. Encoded protein: CSASGTSGSTDTQYF.